The 14 T cell receptor beta chains presented below share a single source sample, sequenced in a study of tumor-infiltrating lymphocytes in localized non-small cell lung cancer. TCRdb's table, derived via immunoSEQ multiplex PCR, lists solely in-frame clones and lacks some. Among thousands of clones listed, about 69% were seen once. The sequenced sample consisted of lung tumor tissue. The receptors here all came from a human donor with non-small cell lung cancer.

The J gene is TRBJ2-7, the V gene TRBV30, with D possibly TRBD2 on 5 matching bases. V was trimmed by 5 bases and J by 3 bases, leaving 14 bases between them. This CDR3 is built from 13 residues. Germline CDR1 reads GTSNPN; CDR2 reads SVGIG (reference sequence). The CDR3 DNA follows: TGTGCCTGGGGCCCTACGGGATTCTACGAGCAGTACTTC. Protein sequence: CAWGPTGFYEQYF.

This clone is medium-sized. The chain carries TRBV7-9 and TRBJ2-2, with a possible D match to TRBD1 (7 bases). The CDR3 consists of 16 residues. CDR1 is SEHNR, CDR2 FQNEAQ, per germline (reference sequence). V was cut by 5 bases and J by 3 bases, with 16 bases left in between. The CDR3 DNA reads as TGTGCCAGCAGCCAGGGGGGTGAGGTGGACACCGGGGAGCTGTTTTTT. Translating gives CASSQGGEVDTGELFF.

Within the sample, this clone is large. This sequence joins TRBV7-2 and TRBJ1-1; possible D gene TRBD1, 5 bases. CDR1 and CDR2 (germline): SGHTA, FQGNSA. CDR3 length equals 16 residues. V was shortened by 5 bases and J by 1 base, with 17 bases between the two germline ends. The CDR3 spells CASSAGTGRRNTEAFF. For the CDR3, the DNA is TGTGCCAGCAGCGCCGGGACGGGCCGAAGGAACACTGAAGCTTTCTTT.

This sequence joins TRBV2 and TRBJ2-7; 10 bases fit TRBD2. V lost 4 bases, J lost 6 bases, and 12 bases stayed unmatched. Germline CDR1 reads SNHLY; CDR2 reads FYNNEI. This CDR3 region has 16 residues. In nucleotides, the CDR3 is TGTGCCAGCAGTGGAAGTTTTGGGACTAGCGTGGGCGAGCAGTACGTC. Translation: CASSGSFGTSVGEQYV.

This clone showed up just once. The chain combines TRBV30 with TRBJ2-5, with D unresolved. Germline CDR1 is GTSNPN and CDR2 is SVGIG (reference sequence). CDR3 size: 14 residues. Trimming left V 2 bases short and J 1 base short, with 11 bases between. CDR3 residues: CAWSRPTLQETQYF. In DNA, the CDR3 is TGTGCCTGGAGTCGCCCCACCCTCCAAGAGACCCAGTACTTC.

This clone turned up a few times. This chain uses TRBV4-3 with TRBJ2-7, with a possible D match to TRBD1 (5 bases). With 4 bases removed from V and 3 bases from J, the gap between germline ends came to 16 bases. The CDR3 is made up of 15 amino acids. Germline V gene lookup returns CDR1 LGHNA and CDR2 YSLEER. CDR3 region: CASSLVRDGNYEQYF. The DNA of the CDR3 is TGCGCCAGCAGCCTCGTCAGGGATGGTAACTACGAGCAGTACTTC.

This clone occurred a few times. The V and J genes are TRBV29-1 and TRBJ2-7; no clear D gene. The CDR3 has 13 residues. The V gene lost 2 bases and the J gene lost 2 bases, with 10 bases spanning the gap. The germline CDR1 and CDR2 sequences are SQVTM and ANQGSEA. CDR3 sequence: CSVESSVTYEQYF. DNA of the CDR3: TGCAGCGTTGAATCTTCTGTTACCTACGAGCAGTACTTC.

The rearrangement uses TRBV7-3 and TRBJ2-7; D assignment may be TRBD1 or TRBD2 (5 bases each). Germline values: CDR1 SGHTA, CDR2 FQGTGA. Trimming removed 6 bases from V and 6 bases from J, with 18 bases in between. The CDR3 loop spans 14 amino acids. CDR3 loop: CASSRDARVSEQYF. As DNA, the CDR3 is TGTGCCAGCAGTCGGGACGCCCGGGTATCCGAGCAGTACTTC.

The chain recombines TRBV30 with TRBJ1-2; D gene unclear. Germline values: CDR1 GTSNPN, CDR2 SVGIG (reference sequence). There are 15 residues in the CDR3. The germline V and J ends were trimmed by 0 bases and 2 bases, with 13 bases remaining between them. The CDR3 nucleotides are TGTGCCTGGAGTGTGTCCCGCGGAGGAAACTATGGCTACACCTTC. This sequence encodes CAWSVSRGGNYGYTF.

The rearrangement links TRBV4-3 to TRBJ2-2; 8 nucleotides align to TRBD1. V was pared by 3 bases and J by 8 bases, with 8 bases of the junction left unmatched. Germline-derived CDR1 and CDR2 are LGHNA and YSLEER. The CDR3 runs to 15 residues. The DNA of the CDR3 is TGCGCCAGCAGCCAGGGCCTAACAGGGGGTGGGGAGCTGTTTTTT. Its protein product is CASSQGLTGGGELFF.

V usage is TRBV11-2 and J usage is TRBJ1-1; D is ambiguous. The germline V gene has CDR1 SGHAT and CDR2 FQNNGV. This CDR3 is 15 amino acids long. With 3 bases removed from V and 6 bases from J, the gap between germline ends came to 17 bases. The CDR3 DNA reads TGTGCCAGCAGCTTTCGGCCCCCCAGTGAAGCTGAAGCTTTCTTT. Its translation is CASSFRPPSEAEAFF. Complete variable domain (other parts from reference TRBV11-2 and TRBJ1-1): EAGVAQSPRYKIIEKRQSVAFWCNPISGHATLYWYQQILGQGPKLLIQFQNNGVVDDSQLPKDRFSAERLKGVDSTLKIQPAKLEDSAVYLCASSFRPPSEAEAFFGQGTRLTVV.

This chain connects TRBV4-3 to TRBJ1-2; no clear D gene. Trimming took 2 bases from V and 4 from J, leaving 11 bases between them. The germline gives CDR1 LGHNA, CDR2 YSLEER. The CDR3 spans 14 residues. CDR3 sequence: CASSQQLESYGYTF. DNA for the CDR3: TGCGCCAGCAGCCAACAATTGGAGAGCTATGGCTACACCTTC.

The chain is built from TRBV28 and TRBJ2-1; D remains unclear. Germline lookup yields CDR1 MDHEN and CDR2 SYDVKM. This CDR3 spans 16 amino acids. The V end was cut by 2 bases, the J end by 7 bases, with 18 bases between. The CDR3 nucleotides read TGTGCCAGCAGTTTAACTACTGCAAGGGTCAAAAATGAGCAGTTCTTC. Its protein is CASSLTTARVKNEQFF.

This clone was seen a single time. This chain links TRBV2 with TRBJ2-1; TRBD2 agrees at 7 bases. Trimming removed 2 bases from V and 2 bases from J; junction bases left unmatched: 6. Per the germline V gene, CDR1 is SNHLY and CDR2 is FYNNEI. This CDR3 is 16 amino acids long. CDR3 protein: CASSEWAGEPYNEQFF. The DNA of the CDR3 is TGTGCCAGCAGTGAATGGGCGGGGGAACCCTACAATGAGCAGTTCTTC. Variable domain in full (rest from reference TRBV2 and TRBJ2-1): EPEVTQTPSHQVTQMGQEVILRCVPISNHLYFYWYRQILGQKVEFLVSFYNNEISEKSEIFDDQFSVERPDGSNFTLKIRSTKLEDSAMYFCASSEWAGEPYNEQFFGPGTRLTVL.